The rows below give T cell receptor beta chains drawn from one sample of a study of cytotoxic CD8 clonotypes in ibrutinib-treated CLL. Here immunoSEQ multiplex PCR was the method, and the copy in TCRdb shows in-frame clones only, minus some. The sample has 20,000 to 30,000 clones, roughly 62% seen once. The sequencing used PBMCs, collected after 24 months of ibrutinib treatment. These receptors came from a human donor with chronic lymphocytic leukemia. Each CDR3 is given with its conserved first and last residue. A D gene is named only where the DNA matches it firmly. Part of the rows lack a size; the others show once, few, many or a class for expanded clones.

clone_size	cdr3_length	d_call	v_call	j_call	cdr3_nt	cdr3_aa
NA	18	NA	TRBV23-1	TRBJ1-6	TGCGCCAGCAGTCAATCGTACAGGGAAGTTTCCCCCAATTCACCCCTCCACTTT	CASSQSYREVSPNSPLHF
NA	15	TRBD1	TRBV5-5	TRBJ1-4	TGTGCCAGCAGCCCACAGGGGGTATCTAATGAAAAACTGTTTTTT	CASSPQGVSNEKLFF
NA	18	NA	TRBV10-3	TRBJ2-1	TGTGCCATCAGTCAGATCCGGGCTCGGACATTATCCTACAATGAGCAGTTCTTC	CAISQIRARTLSYNEQFF
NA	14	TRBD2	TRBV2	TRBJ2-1	TGTGCCGGGCGACTAGCGGGGGGCTACAATGAGCAGTTCTTC	CAGRLAGGYNEQFF
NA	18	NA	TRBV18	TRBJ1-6	TGTGCCAGCTCACCACCGTCCAGGGCCACTTCAAATAATTCACCCCTCCACTTT	CASSPPSRATSNNSPLHF
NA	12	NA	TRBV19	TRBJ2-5	TGTGCCAGTCACGGGGGCAGAGAGACCCAGTACTTC	CASHGGRETQYF
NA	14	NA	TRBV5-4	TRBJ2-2	TGTGCCAGCAGCTTAGGGGGTAACACCGGGGAGCTGTTTTTT	CASSLGGNTGELFF
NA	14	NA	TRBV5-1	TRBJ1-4	TGCGCCAGCAGCGAACCGGGAGGCCCCGAAAAACTGTTTTTT	CASSEPGGPEKLFF
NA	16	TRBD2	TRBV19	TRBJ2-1	TGTGCCAGTAGTAACTTCCGCGGGGGGGCCTGGAATGAGCAGTTCTTC	CASSNFRGGAWNEQFF
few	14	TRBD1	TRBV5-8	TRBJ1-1	TGTGCCAGCAGCTTCGGGGACAGTAACACTGAAGCTTTCTTT	CASSFGDSNTEAFF
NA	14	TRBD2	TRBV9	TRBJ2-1	TGTGCCAGCAGCGTAGAAGTAGCGGGAAATGAGCAGTTCTTC	CASSVEVAGNEQFF
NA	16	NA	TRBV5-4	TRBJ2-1	TGTGCCAGCAGCCGGGGCGGCGGGGACTCCTACAATGAGCAGTTCTTC	CASSRGGGDSYNEQFF
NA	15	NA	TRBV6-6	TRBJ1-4	TGTGCCAGCAACCTAGGAGGGGCGACTAATGAAAAACTGTTTTTT	CASNLGGATNEKLFF
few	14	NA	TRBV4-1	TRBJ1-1	TGCGCCAGCAGCCTCTGGACTGGAAACACTGAAGCTTTCTTT	CASSLWTGNTEAFF
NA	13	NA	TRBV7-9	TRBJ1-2	TGTGCCAGCAGCTTTGTGAGGGGCTCTGGCTACACCTTC	CASSFVRGSGYTF
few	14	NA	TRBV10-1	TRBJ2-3	TGCGCCAGCATGGCTGAGATTAGCACAGATACGCAGTATTTT	CASMAEISTDTQYF
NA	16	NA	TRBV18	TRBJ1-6	TGTGCCAGCTCACCCGAGGGGGGCGGTTATAATTCACCCCTCCACTTT	CASSPEGGGYNSPLHF
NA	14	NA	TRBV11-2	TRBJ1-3	TGTGCCAGCAGCTTTAAGGGGTCTGGAAACACCATATATTTT	CASSFKGSGNTIYF
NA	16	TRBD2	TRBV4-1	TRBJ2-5	TGCGCCAGCAGCCAAGGTTCAAGCGGGGGGACAGAGACCCAGTACTTC	CASSQGSSGGTETQYF
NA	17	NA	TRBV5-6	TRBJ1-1	TGTGCCAGCAGACCCGGACGTGGGGGCCTAATGAACACTGAAGCTTTCTTT	CASRPGRGGLMNTEAFF
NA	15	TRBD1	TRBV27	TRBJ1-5	TGTGCCAGCTCGGACCGGGACAGGAGGGGTCAGCCCCAGCATTTT	CASSDRDRRGQPQHF
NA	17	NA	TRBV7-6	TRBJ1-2	TGTGCCAGCAGCTTAGCGGCCGGGGGCGCCAGGAGGGGTGGCTACACCTTC	CASSLAAGGARRGGYTF
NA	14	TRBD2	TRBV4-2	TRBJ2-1	TGTGCCAGCAGCCAAGGTAGCGGACTAGCGCCAGAGTTCTTC	CASSQGSGLAPEFF
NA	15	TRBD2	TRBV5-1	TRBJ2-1	TGCGCCAGCAGTCCGAGCGGGACTAGGTCCAATGAGCAGTTCTTC	CASSPSGTRSNEQFF
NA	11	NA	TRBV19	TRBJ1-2	TGTGCCAGTAAGGTTAACTATGGCTACACCTTC	CASKVNYGYTF
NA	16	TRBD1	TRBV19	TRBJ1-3	TGTGCCAGTACCCTATTACCGACAGGGTCTGGAAACACCATATATTTT	CASTLLPTGSGNTIYF
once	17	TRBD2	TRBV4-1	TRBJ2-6	TGCGCCAGCAGCCAAGATGCGGGGGGATCAGGGGCCAACGTCCTGACTTTC	CASSQDAGGSGANVLTF
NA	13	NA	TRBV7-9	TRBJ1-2	TGTGCCAGCAGCTCCGTGCAGAACTATGGCTACACCTTC	CASSSVQNYGYTF
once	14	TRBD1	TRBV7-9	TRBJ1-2	TGTGCCAGCAGCTTGGACAGGGGCAACTATGGCTACACCTTC	CASSLDRGNYGYTF
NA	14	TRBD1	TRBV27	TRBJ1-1	TGTGCCAGCCTTTCAGGGGGCCCGGACACTGAAGCTTTCTTT	CASLSGGPDTEAFF
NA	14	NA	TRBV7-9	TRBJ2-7	TGTGCCAGCAGCTTAGCGGGGTCCCTCTACGAGCAGTACTTC	CASSLAGSLYEQYF
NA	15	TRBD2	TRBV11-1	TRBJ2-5	TGTGCCAGCAGCCTAGCGGGGGGGTCTTTGGAGACCCAGTACTTC	CASSLAGGSLETQYF
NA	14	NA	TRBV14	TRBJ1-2	TGTGCCAGCAGCCAGGGCAGGCCGATCTATGGCTACACCTTC	CASSQGRPIYGYTF
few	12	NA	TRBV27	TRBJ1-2	TGTGCCAGCAGGGCAGAAGACTATGGCTACACCTTC	CASRAEDYGYTF
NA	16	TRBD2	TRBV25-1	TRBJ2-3	TGTGCCAGCAGTGAGGGTCTAGCGGGGAAGGCAGATACGCAGTATTTT	CASSEGLAGKADTQYF
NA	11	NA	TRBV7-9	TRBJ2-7	TGTGCCAGCAGCCCTCTTATCGAGCAGTACTTC	CASSPLIEQYF
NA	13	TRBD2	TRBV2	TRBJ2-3	TGTGCCTCCGGGGGGGGGCAGGCAGATACGCAGTATTTT	CASGGGQADTQYF
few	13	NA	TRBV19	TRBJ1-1	TGTGCCAGTAGTATTCACATGAACACTGAAGCTTTCTTT	CASSIHMNTEAFF
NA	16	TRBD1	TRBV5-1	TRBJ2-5	TGCGCCAGCAGCTTGGAAAGGACAGGTCTGGAAGAGACCCAGTACTTC	CASSLERTGLEETQYF
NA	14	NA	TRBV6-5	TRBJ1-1	TGTGCCAGCAGTTATTCACAGGGATGGACTGAAGCTTTCTTT	CASSYSQGWTEAFF
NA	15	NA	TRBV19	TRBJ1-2	TGTGCCAGTAGTATTAACAGGGAGAGGAACTATGGCTACACCTTC	CASSINRERNYGYTF
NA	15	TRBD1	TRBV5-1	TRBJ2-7	TGCGCCAGCAGCTTGAGAGGACAGGGTGACTACGAGCAGTACTTC	CASSLRGQGDYEQYF
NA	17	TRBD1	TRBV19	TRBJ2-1	TGTGCCAGTAGTAAGGGGGAACAGGGGGCCGCCTACAATGAGCAGTTCTTC	CASSKGEQGAAYNEQFF
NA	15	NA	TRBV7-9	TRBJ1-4	TGTGCCAGCAGCTTAGACAGATTAACTAATGAAAAACTGTTTTTT	CASSLDRLTNEKLFF
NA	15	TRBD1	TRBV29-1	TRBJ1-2	TGCAGCGTTGAAGATCAGGGACAGGGGCCGGGTGGCTACACCTTC	CSVEDQGQGPGGYTF
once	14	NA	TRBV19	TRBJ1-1	TGTGCCAGTAGTCCGGGCCTCTTCAGCCCTGAAGCTTTCTTT	CASSPGLFSPEAFF
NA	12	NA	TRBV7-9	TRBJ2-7	TGTGCCAGCAGCCCGAGCTCCTACGAGCAGTACTTC	CASSPSSYEQYF
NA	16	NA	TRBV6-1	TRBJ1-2	TGTGCCAGCAGTGAAGCGCTTCCAACCACCGGGGGTGGCTACACCTTC	CASSEALPTTGGGYTF